Below, one T cell receptor beta chain is given with its context. In the source study's methods: Using reference gene primer amplification, nucleated cell counts were estimated. Measured with immunoSEQ multiplex PCR; TCRdb has only the in-frame clones, and not every one. From that table come the V and J calls and clone size; the DNA was used to work out D and trimming. The data hold fewer than 100,000 clones, with more than 60% observed a single time. The sample originates from a study of blood T cell repertoires in COVID-19. About the study: There were acute and convalescent COVID-19 samples, and they came from the United States, Italy and Spain. The cDNA or gDNA used as material had been derived from T cells, B-cell-depleted T cells, or PBMCs.

V dropped 3 bases and J dropped 9 bases, with 12 bases sitting between them. The CDR3 is made up of 13 amino acids. Germline V gene data show CDR1 as LNHDA and CDR2 as SQIVND (reference sequence). V and J are TRBV19 and TRBJ2-1; unclear D gene. The sample comprised peripheral blood. This sequence originates from a man aged 70-80 years with acute or convalescent COVID-19. The CDR3 region has the DNA TGTGCCAGTAGTATCACTTCCCTCGGTGAGCAGTTCTTC. Its protein is CASSITSLGEQFF. Drawing the rest from reference TRBV19 and TRBJ2-1, the complete variable domain is DGGITQSPKYLFRKEGQNVTLSCEQNLNHDAMYWYRQDPGQGLRLIYYSQIVNDFQKGDIAEGYSVSREKKESFPLTVTSAQKNPTAFYLCASSITSLGEQFFGPGTRLTVL.